The clone carrying this TCR beta chain was counted many times. Its matching antigen is unknown. Investigators amplified TCR beta CDR3 regions from RNA transcripts. Second-round multiplex PCR came after first-round RT-PCR with HTBI primers. TCRdb reprocessed the multiplex PCR reads via MiXCR and lists one record per CDR3 protein. The sample lists 620,000 or so distinct CDR3 sequences; about 24% were seen once. The data are from a study of Graves' ophthalmopathy and Graves' hyperthyroidism. In germline, CDR1 is ENHRY, CDR2 SYGVKD. The CDR3 sequence is 16 residues long. V lost 4 bases, J lost 0 bases, and 5 bases stayed unmatched. Overall study results and limits: Blood repertoires reportedly contained most expanded thyroid clonotypes above 0.001 frequency.

This clonotype was obtained from a woman under 30 with stable Graves' hyperthyroidism. Some clones in this sample may be carry-over from other donors' samples. The chain is built from TRBV10-3 and TRBJ2-7, with TRBD2 matching 11 bases. Material: peripheral blood. The DNA for the CDR3 is TGTGCCATCAGTGCCCCCGGGACTAGCGGCTCCTACGAGCAGTACTTC. Its translation: CAISAPGTSGSYEQYF.